The present T cell receptor (beta chain) was sequenced within a study of T cell repertoires in cytomegalovirus infection. TCRdb passed the reads through MiXCR, listing each CDR3 protein once. Of fewer than 950,000 distinct CDR3 sequences listed, around a third were seen once; the top ten hold around 12%. To note about this clonotype: Its antigen remains unknown. A junction end diverges from the germline sequence, so it may reflect a read error.

This receptor was taken from a human donor in good health (CMV status not recorded). Some clones in this sample may be carry-over from other donors' samples. Material: cultured CD8+ T cells from PBMCs, obtained from culture after CMV antigen stimulation.

This CDR3 is CASSSPGRPFHNEQFF. DNA for the CDR3: TGTGCTAGCAGCTCACCGGGACGCCCATTCCACAATGAGCAGTTCTTC. This rearrangement joins TRBV7-7 to TRBJ2-1, with D perhaps given as TRBD1 or TRBD2 (5 bases each). CDR3 length: 16 residues. Germline V CDR1 and CDR2: SSHAT, FNYEAQ (reference sequence).